This T cell receptor (beta chain) is drawn from a study of T cells in localized non-small cell lung cancer. The assay was immunoSEQ multiplex PCR, and TCRdb's table has in-frame clones only and misses some. The repertoire consists of about 24,000 clones, with over 75% occurring once and the leading ten covering 6.5% to 8.5%. The ends lost 2 bases at V and 6 bases at J; junction bases unmatched: 9. This CDR3 is 16 amino acids long. Germline CDR1 and CDR2: SGHTA and FQGNSA. The chain links TRBV7-2 to TRBJ2-1; 8 positions agree with TRBD2. The TCR comes from a woman aged 35 to 75 with stage I lung adenocarcinoma. Sample: peripheral blood, taken before any cancer treatment. CDR3 DNA: TGTGCCAGCAGCTTACAGGGGACTAGAGTATCCAATGAGCAGTTCTTC. Translated, it gives CASSLQGTRVSNEQFF.